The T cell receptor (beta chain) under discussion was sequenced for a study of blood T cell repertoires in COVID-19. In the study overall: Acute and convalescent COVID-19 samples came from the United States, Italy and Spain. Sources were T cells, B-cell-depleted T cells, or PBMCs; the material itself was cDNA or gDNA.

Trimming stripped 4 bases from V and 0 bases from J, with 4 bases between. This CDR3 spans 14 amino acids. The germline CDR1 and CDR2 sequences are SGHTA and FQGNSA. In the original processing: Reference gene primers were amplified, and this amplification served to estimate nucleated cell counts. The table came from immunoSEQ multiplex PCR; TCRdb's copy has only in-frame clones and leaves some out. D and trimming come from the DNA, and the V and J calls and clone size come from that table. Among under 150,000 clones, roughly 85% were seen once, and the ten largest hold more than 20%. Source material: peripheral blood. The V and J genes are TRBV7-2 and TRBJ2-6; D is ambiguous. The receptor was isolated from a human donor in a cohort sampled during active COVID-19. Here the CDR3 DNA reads TGTGCCAGCAGCTCGTACTCTGGGGCCAACGTCCTGACTTTC. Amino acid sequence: CASSSYSGANVLTF.